This entry concerns a single TCR beta chain. No antigen is known for it. This sample is part of a study of cytomegalovirus exposure and HLA in healthy donors. Study-wide points: Roughly even sequencing depth across donors was the assumption behind the presence/absence analyses. 87-base-pair reads could not separate some V segments, including TRBV6-2 and TRBV6-3.

The PCR employed 60 Vbeta primers together with 13 Jbeta primers. Profiled with immunoSEQ multiplex PCR; TCRdb holds only in-frame clones, not every one. The repertoire holds about 180,000 clones, with roughly 80% as singletons. The V end lost 1 base, the J end lost 4 bases, and 12 bases lay between the germline ends. Germline CDR1 is SGHRS and CDR2 is YFSETQ. The CDR3 runs to 14 residues. The donors (healthy individuals) were bone marrow donors. Sequenced: PBMCs. The V and J genes are TRBV5-1 and TRBJ2-7; D perhaps matches TRBD1 (6 bases). This clonotype was sampled from a man between 40 and 49 years old in good health and CMV-seronegative. The CDR3 loop reads CASSLTGMRYEQYF. The CDR3 DNA reads TGCGCCAGCAGCTTGACAGGGATGCGGTACGAGCAGTACTTC.